The clone carrying this TCR beta chain was seen a single time. This entry belongs to a study of CD8 T cells in Susac syndrome. The authors reverse transcribed about 0.5 to 1 ug RNA with random hexamers. From the immunoSEQ multiplex PCR reads, TCRdb called clonotypes with MiXCR, one entry per CDR3 protein. This repertoire shows approximately 160,000 distinct CDR3 sequences, roughly 93% found once; its top ten account for over 0.11%. While serving as controls, healthy donors were matched for age and sex. V lost 3 bases to trimming and J lost 6 bases, with 13 bases between them. In germline, CDR1 is ENHRY, CDR2 SYGVKD. The CDR3 length is 14 residues.

The origin of this receptor is a human donor in good health. The sequencing sample was made of CD4+ T cells from PBMCs. The gene calls are TRBV10-3 and TRBJ2-3; unclear D gene. This CDR3 is CAISDPDSRDTQYF. The CDR3 DNA is TGTGCCATCAGTGACCCCGACTCCAGGGATACGCAGTATTTT.